A single sample gave rise to the 28 T cell receptor beta chains below, sequenced in a study of cytomegalovirus exposure and HLA in healthy donors. The PCR ran on 60 Vbeta and 13 Jbeta primers. Using immunoSEQ multiplex PCR, the repertoire was profiled, and TCRdb retains in-frame clones only, with some absent. The table shows approximately 170,000 clones, with roughly 80% occurring only once. Sequencing was carried out using PBMCs. These receptors originate from a woman in her late teens or twenties in good health and CMV-seronegative.

The chain recombines TRBV18 with TRBJ2-6, with TRBD1 matching over 7 bases. V lost 6 bases to trimming and J lost 2 bases; unmatched junction nucleotides: 19. The CDR3 sequence is 20 residues long. CDR1 and CDR2 from the germline V gene are KGHSH and LQKENI. In DNA form, the CDR3 reads TGTGCCAGCTCCCAACGGACTCCCGGACAGGCGATGGCTGGGGCCAACGTCCTGACTTTC. Its translation: CASSQRTPGQAMAGANVLTF.

CDR3 sequence reads: CSVEEGDRASYEQYF. The CDR3 nucleotides read TGCAGCGTTGAAGAGGGGGACAGGGCAAGCTACGAGCAGTACTTC. The rearrangement joins TRBV29-1 to TRBJ2-7; 9 nucleotides match TRBD1. The J segment lost 3 bases and the V segment lost 0 bases, leaving 6 bases of the junction unmatched. This CDR3 is 15 amino acids long. Germline V gives CDR1 SQVTM, CDR2 ANQGSEA.

This CDR3 reads CASSTYPSLAGSTDTQYF. The CDR3 DNA sequence: TGTGCCAGCAGTACCTACCCCTCCTTAGCGGGGTCCACAGATACGCAGTATTTT. This chain connects TRBV28 to TRBJ2-3; TRBD2 agrees at 8 bases. This CDR3 comprises 18 residues. Germline lookup yields CDR1 MDHEN and CDR2 SYDVKM. With V trimmed by 5 bases and J by 2 bases, 15 bases remained unmatched.

The chain links TRBV28 to TRBJ1-2; 7 bases match TRBD1. V lost 2 bases and J lost 8; bases outside the gene matches: 8. The V gene's germline CDR1 is MDHEN and CDR2 SYDVKM. There are 14 residues in the CDR3. The CDR3 is CASSLQLRQGGYTF. The DNA for the CDR3 is TGTGCCAGCAGTTTACAATTGCGACAGGGAGGCTACACCTTC.

The chain carries TRBV28 and TRBJ1-2; tentatively, D is TRBD1 (5 bases). CDR1 is MDHEN, CDR2 SYDVKM, per germline. Trimming pared 6 bases from V and 2 bases from J, leaving 22 bases between. CDR3 length: 17 residues. For the CDR3, the DNA is TGTGCCAGCAGAAGACCCGTGGGGGAGGAGGGCAACTATGGCTACACCTTC. Its protein is CASRRPVGEEGNYGYTF.

V usage is TRBV5-1 and J usage is TRBJ2-5, with a possible D match to TRBD2 (6 bases). Judging by the DNA end, TRBJ2-7 fits better; the J call may be wrong. This CDR3 comprises 15 residues. Germline loops: CDR1 SGHRS, CDR2 YFSETQ. The CDR3 sequence is CASSFFSGPSYEQYF. CDR3 bases: TGCGCCAGCAGCTTCTTTAGCGGACCCTCCTACGAGCAGTACTTC.

This clone came up a few times. The rearrangement uses TRBV5-4 and TRBJ2-7; 8 bases line up with TRBD2. CDR1 and CDR2 from the germline V gene are SGHNT and YYREEE (reference sequence). J lost 5 bases, V lost 4 bases, and 11 bases had no gene match. The CDR3 spans 15 residues. CDR3 sequence reads: CASSKAGTRDNEQYF. The CDR3 region has the DNA TGTGCCAGCAGCAAAGCCGGGACTAGGGACAACGAGCAGTACTTC.

The chain employs TRBV28 and TRBJ2-1; 12 positions agree with TRBD2. The germline V gene has CDR1 MDHEN and CDR2 SYDVKM. V trimming: 7 bases; J trimming: 2 bases; junction bases outside the gene matches: 6. This CDR3 is built from 16 residues. CDR3 sequence reads: CASNLLAGGTYNEQFF. DNA of the CDR3: TGTGCCAGCAACCTACTAGCGGGAGGAACCTACAATGAGCAGTTCTTC.

The chain uses TRBV11-2 and TRBJ2-4, with 11 nucleotides matching TRBD2. The germline CDR1 and CDR2 sequences are SGHAT and FQNNGV. The ends lost 3 bases at V and 9 bases at J; junction bases unmatched: 13. The CDR3 runs 17 residues. CDR3 sequence (DNA): TGTGCCAGCAGCTTTACGTCTAGCGGGAGGCTCAGGGGCATTCAGTACTTC. Encoded protein: CASSFTSSGRLRGIQYF.

This clone turned up a few times. The chain combines TRBV28 with TRBJ2-6; D gene uncertain. Germline loops: CDR1 MDHEN, CDR2 SYDVKM. The CDR3 is made up of 15 amino acids. With 5 bases removed from V and 1 base from J, the gap between germline ends came to 9 bases. The CDR3 is CASSNRVSGANVLTF. As DNA, the CDR3 is TGTGCCAGCAGTAATCGGGTTTCTGGGGCCAACGTCCTGACTTTC.

The count of this clone is one. This sequence joins TRBV4-1 and TRBJ2-1; D is perhaps TRBD2 (5 bases). Germline V lookup: CDR1 MGHRA, CDR2 YSYEKL. CDR3 length: 13 amino acids. V lost 3 bases, J lost 8 bases, and 11 bases lay in between. The CDR3 spells CASSHPGYDEQFF. CDR3 DNA: TGCGCCAGCAGCCATCCGGGGTACGATGAGCAGTTCTTC.

The chain combines TRBV10-3 with TRBJ1-2, with D possibly TRBD1 on 5 matching bases. This CDR3 contains 13 residues. V was clipped by 7 bases and J by 3 bases, with 12 bases between them. The germline CDR1 and CDR2 sequences are ENHRY and SYGVKD. The CDR3 sequence is CAITGQGDYGYTF. As DNA, the CDR3 is TGTGCCATCACGGGTCAGGGTGACTATGGCTACACCTTC.

The sample holds a few counts of this clone. The gene calls are TRBV28 and TRBJ2-5, with 7 bases identical to TRBD2. Trimming removed 7 bases from V and 4 bases from J; junction bases left unmatched: 3. The CDR3 is 12 amino acids. Germline lookup yields CDR1 MDHEN and CDR2 SYDVKM. CDR3 sequence (DNA): TGTGCCAGCAATGGGGGGGTAGAGACCCAGTACTTC. Translated, it gives CASNGGVETQYF.

The chain combines TRBV15 with TRBJ2-5, with D perhaps TRBD2 (7 bases). Germline V gives CDR1 LNHNV, CDR2 YYDKDF (reference sequence). V lost 8 bases, J lost 1 base, and 14 bases lay in between. This CDR3 comprises 14 residues. CDR3 bases: TGTGCCACCGCTAAGGGGGGGGTCCAAGAGACCCAGTACTTC. Amino acid sequence: CATAKGGVQETQYF.

Regarding this clone: This sample includes further DNA sequences coding for the same CDR3. The genes are TRBV2 and TRBJ2-5; no reliable D call. Germline assignment: CDR1 SNHLY and CDR2 FYNNEI. Trimming took 4 bases from V and 3 from J, leaving 3 bases between them. CDR3 size: 11 residues. The CDR3 DNA follows: TGTGCCAGCAGTGGAGAAGAGACCCAGTACTTC. Its protein product is CASSGEETQYF.

The V gene is TRBV28, the J gene TRBJ2-1; 8 nucleotides align to TRBD2. CDR3 size: 14 residues. Per the germline V gene, CDR1 is MDHEN and CDR2 is SYDVKM. Trimming removed 7 bases from V and 9 bases from J; junction bases left unmatched: 11. The CDR3: CASKGAGAVLEQFF. In DNA, the CDR3 is TGTGCCAGCAAGGGAGCGGGAGCTGTGCTTGAGCAGTTCTTC.

The gene calls are TRBV5-6 and TRBJ2-1, with 7 nucleotides matching TRBD1. This CDR3 comprises 14 residues. J lost 12 bases, V lost 3 bases, and 12 bases had no gene match. Looked up from germline, CDR1 is SGHDT and CDR2 is YYEEEE. CDR3 loop: CASSSLGGRGVQFF. CDR3 sequence (DNA): TGTGCCAGCAGCTCCCTAGGGGGCAGGGGCGTGCAGTTCTTC.

CDR3 loop: CASRVTSVRTYNEQFF. As DNA, the CDR3 is TGTGCCAGCAGGGTAACTAGCGTTCGAACCTACAATGAGCAGTTCTTC. The chain uses TRBV2 and TRBJ2-1; 7 bases align to TRBD2. Germline CDR1 reads SNHLY; CDR2 reads FYNNEI. V trimming: 6 bases; J trimming: 2 bases; junction bases outside the gene matches: 10. The CDR3 extends over 16 amino acids.

The chain uses TRBV6-1 and TRBJ1-3, with D possibly matching TRBD1 (5 bases). Germline loops: CDR1 MNHNS, CDR2 SASEGT. V was cut by 6 bases and J by 4 bases, with 10 bases left in between. This CDR3 region has 13 residues. The CDR3 DNA reads as TGTGCCAGCAGAGCACGGGGGGGAAACACCATATATTTT. This codes for CASRARGGNTIYF.

This clone was observed a handful of times. This chain connects TRBV5-4 to TRBJ2-3; weak D call: TRBD2 (6 bases). Per germline, CDR1 SGHNT and CDR2 YYREEE (reference sequence). CDR3 length: 16 amino acids. The ends were cut back, 3 bases at V and 1 base at J, with 15 bases in the middle. The CDR3: CASSSPPSSGTDTQYF. As DNA, the CDR3 is TGTGCCAGCAGCTCCCCGCCCTCTAGCGGCACAGATACGCAGTATTTT.

The chain combines TRBV19 with TRBJ2-1; TRBD1 aligns across 10 bases. This CDR3 region has 15 residues. The V segment lost 5 bases and the J segment 8 bases; nucleotides outside the gene matches: 9. Germline V gene sequence: CDR1 LNHDA, CDR2 SQIVND (reference sequence). The CDR3 reads CASSPGQGVRDEQFF. DNA of the CDR3: TGTGCCAGTAGTCCCGGACAGGGGGTCAGGGATGAGCAGTTCTTC.

Only one count was recorded for this clone. The gene calls are TRBV5-5 and TRBJ2-2; D remains ambiguous. CDR1 is SGHKS, CDR2 YYEKEE, per germline (reference sequence). The CDR3 runs 12 residues. Between the trimmed V and J ends, which lost 9 bases and 3 bases, there was a span of 9 bases. The CDR3: CAIKLHTGELFF. As DNA, the CDR3 is TGTGCCATCAAACTGCACACCGGGGAGCTGTTTTTT.

V gene TRBV5-5 combines with J gene TRBJ2-7, with a tentative D call TRBD1 (5 bases). The CDR3 covers 14 residues. CDR1 SGHKS and CDR2 YYEKEE come from the germline V gene (reference sequence). Trimming took off 1 base at V and 3 bases at J, with 11 bases between the two ends. The CDR3 DNA reads TGTGCCAGCAGCTTGATAGGGGCAATCTACGAGCAGTACTTC. It encodes CASSLIGAIYEQYF.

The V call is TRBV10-1, the J call TRBJ2-2; possible D gene TRBD1, 5 bases. This CDR3 comprises 13 residues. V lost 3 bases to trimming and J lost 3 bases, with 5 bases between them. Germline assignment: CDR1 WNHNN and CDR2 SYGVQD (reference sequence). The CDR3 region has the DNA TGCGCCAGCAGTGACAGGGACACCGGGGAGCTGTTTTTT. The encoded protein is CASSDRDTGELFF.

V and J are TRBV4-2 and TRBJ1-4; D is perhaps TRBD1 (5 bases). Trimming removed 4 bases from V and 7 bases from J, with 16 bases in between. Germline CDR1 and CDR2: LGHNA and YNFKEQ. This CDR3 spans 15 amino acids. CDR3 residues: CASSPPDARVEKLFF. The CDR3 bases are TGTGCCAGCAGCCCCCCGGATGCCAGGGTTGAAAAACTGTTTTTT.

This clone has a single count. The chain joins TRBV28 to TRBJ2-5; 10 bases align to TRBD2. Germline V gene data show CDR1 as MDHEN and CDR2 as SYDVKM. Unmatched junction bases numbered 23, after V lost 2 bases and J lost 2 bases. The CDR3 is 22 amino acids. In DNA form, the CDR3 reads TGTGCCAGCAGTTTACTGCTGCGTGTTGGGGCTAGCGGGAGAAGGGAGCAAGAGACCCAGTACTTC. Amino acids: CASSLLLRVGASGRREQETQYF.

CDR3 loop: CASSPGQGRNNEQFF. For the CDR3, the DNA is TGTGCCAGCAGCCCGGGACAGGGAAGGAACAATGAGCAGTTCTTC. The chain employs TRBV7-8 and TRBJ2-1, with 9 bases aligning to TRBD1. Trimming took 5 bases from V and 5 from J; bases not matched to a gene: 7. From germline, CDR1 is SGHVS and CDR2 FQNEAQ. The CDR3 contains 15 residues.

The V call is TRBV6-5, the J call TRBJ2-5; perhaps TRBD2 as D (5 bases). Trimming cost V 2 bases and J 1 base, with 11 bases left between them. The CDR3 consists of 15 residues. CDR1 is MNHEY and CDR2 is SVGAGI in the germline V gene. CDR3 residues: CASSYGVEGQETQYF. The CDR3 DNA reads as TGTGCCAGCAGTTACGGGGTCGAGGGCCAAGAGACCCAGTACTTC.